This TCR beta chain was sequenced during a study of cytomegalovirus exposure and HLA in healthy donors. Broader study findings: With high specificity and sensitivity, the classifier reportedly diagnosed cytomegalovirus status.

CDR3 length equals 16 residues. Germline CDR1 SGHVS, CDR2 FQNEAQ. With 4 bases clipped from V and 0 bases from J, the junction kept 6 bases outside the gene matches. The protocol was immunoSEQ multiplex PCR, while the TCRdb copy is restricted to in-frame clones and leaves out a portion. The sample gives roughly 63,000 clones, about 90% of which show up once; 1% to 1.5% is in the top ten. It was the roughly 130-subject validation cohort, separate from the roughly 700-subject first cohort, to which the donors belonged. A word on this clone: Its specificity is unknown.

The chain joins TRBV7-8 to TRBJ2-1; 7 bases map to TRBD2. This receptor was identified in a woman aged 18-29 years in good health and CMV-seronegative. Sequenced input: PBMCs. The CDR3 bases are TGTGCCAGCAGCTGGACCGGGACTATCTCCTACAATGAGCAGTTCTTC. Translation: CASSWTGTISYNEQFF.